What follows is one T cell receptor beta chain and its context. Its antigen is unknown. The junction departs from germline at one end; a sequencing error may be responsible. The source of the sample is a study of response to subunit inactivated influenza vaccine. General observations from the study: Each seasonal flu vaccination may recruit only limited new T cells, authors suggested.

The germline CDR1 and CDR2 sequences are DFQATT and SNEGSKA (reference sequence). The CDR3 consists of 16 residues. TCRdb independently ran MiXCR on the RT-PCR reads; one entry per CDR3 protein. Here the sample spans 500,000 or so distinct CDR3 sequences, more than 15% being singletons. Source: CD4+ T cells sorted from PBMCs, taken less than 25 months after vaccination. This sequence originates from a man between 50 and 75 years old who received an inactivated influenza vaccine. V usage is TRBV20-1 and J usage is TRBJ2-2; no definite D call. The CDR3 reads CSARVSEAANTGELFF. The CDR3 DNA follows: TGCAGTGCGAGAGTAAGCGAGGCAGCGAACACCGGGGAGCTGTTTTTT.